This is a list of T cell receptor beta chains from one sample in a study of T cells after posttransplantation cyclophosphamide. Only in-frame clones appear in the TCRdb table, and some are missing; sequencing was by immunoSEQ multiplex PCR. This sample carries about 36,000 clones, none of them present only once. Sequencing was done on a sample of PBMCs. The receptors stem from a girl aged 5-17 years in good health, CMV-negative, and a related stem cell transplant donor. The CDR3 runs from the conserved cysteine through the conserved F or W. D genes are given only for firm matches. Clone size is given for some rows only: seen once, a few or many times, or a class if the clone is expanded.

D gene: NA
V gene: TRBV30
clone size: few
J gene: TRBJ1-4
CDR3 DNA: TGTGCCTGCTCTCCGACAGGAACAAATGAAAAACTGTTTTTT
CDR3 protein: CACSPTGTNEKLFF

D gene: NA
V gene: TRBV9
clone size: few
J gene: TRBJ2-1
CDR3 DNA: TGTGCCAGCAGCGGAGGGAGGTCGGGCAATGAGCAGTTCTTC
CDR3 protein: CASSGGRSGNEQFF

D gene: TRBD1
V gene: TRBV6-5
clone size: few
J gene: TRBJ1-2
CDR3 DNA: TGTGCCAGCAGTTACAAGGGGGCCAACTATGGCTACACCTTC
CDR3 protein: CASSYKGANYGYTF

D gene: NA
V gene: TRBV27
clone size: few
J gene: TRBJ2-7
CDR3 DNA: TGTGCCAGCAGTTTAAGGTCAGGGGGGTCCTACGAGCAGTACTTC
CDR3 protein: CASSLRSGGSYEQYF

D gene: TRBD2
V gene: TRBV15
clone size: many
J gene: TRBJ2-7
CDR3 DNA: TGTGCCACCAGCAGAGATATAAGAGTTGCGGGGGACGAGCAGTACTTC
CDR3 protein: CATSRDIRVAGDEQYF

D gene: NA
V gene: TRBV28
clone size: NA
J gene: TRBJ2-5
CDR3 DNA: TGTGCCAGCAGTCTTGCCGGTGATGAGACCCAGTACTTC
CDR3 protein: CASSLAGDETQYF

D gene: NA
V gene: TRBV5-1
clone size: few
J gene: TRBJ2-1
CDR3 DNA: TGCGCCAGCAGCTTGGAAGTTGCGGAGGTTCTCCTCCACAATGAGCAGTTCTTC
CDR3 protein: CASSLEVAEVLLHNEQFF

D gene: NA
V gene: TRBV9
clone size: NA
J gene: TRBJ2-5
CDR3 DNA: TGTGCCAGCAGCTCGGGGACTCCATCATCAGGGAAGACCCAGTACTTC
CDR3 protein: CASSSGTPSSGKTQYF

D gene: NA
V gene: TRBV10-2
clone size: many
J gene: TRBJ2-7
CDR3 DNA: TGCGCCAGCAGCCCCCCATGGAGGGGCGCCTACGAGCAGTACTTC
CDR3 protein: CASSPPWRGAYEQYF

D gene: NA
V gene: TRBV5-4
clone size: many
J gene: TRBJ1-1
CDR3 DNA: TGTGCCAGCAGCTTGTATCTGAACACTGAAGCTTTCTTT
CDR3 protein: CASSLYLNTEAFF

D gene: TRBD1
V gene: TRBV4-1
clone size: NA
J gene: TRBJ2-3
CDR3 DNA: TGCGCCAGCAGCCAACCAGACAGGGGGCGCACAGATACGCAGTATTTT
CDR3 protein: CASSQPDRGRTDTQYF

D gene: TRBD1
V gene: TRBV4-1
clone size: few
J gene: TRBJ2-3
CDR3 DNA: TGCGCCAGCAGCCACCCCAGCCGGGACAGGGACGCAGATACGCAGTATTTT
CDR3 protein: CASSHPSRDRDADTQYF

D gene: NA
V gene: TRBV6-1
clone size: many
J gene: TRBJ2-7
CDR3 DNA: TGTGCCAGCAGTGATCTACGAAAAGCCCACGAGCAGTACTTC
CDR3 protein: CASSDLRKAHEQYF

D gene: TRBD2
V gene: TRBV9
clone size: NA
J gene: TRBJ2-3
CDR3 DNA: TGTGCCAGCAGCGTAGCGGGAGGGATGCCTGATACGCAGTATTTT
CDR3 protein: CASSVAGGMPDTQYF

D gene: TRBD1
V gene: TRBV6-7
clone size: few
J gene: TRBJ2-7
CDR3 DNA: TGTGCCAGCACCTTAACAGGGGGCTTTCCCCCGAACCCCTACGAGCAGTACTTC
CDR3 protein: CASTLTGGFPPNPYEQYF

D gene: TRBD2
V gene: TRBV4-3
clone size: many
J gene: TRBJ2-1
CDR3 DNA: TGCGCCAGCAGCCAAGGACTAGCGGGAGGGGATGAGCAGTTCTTC
CDR3 protein: CASSQGLAGGDEQFF

D gene: NA
V gene: TRBV10-2
clone size: NA
J gene: TRBJ2-7
CDR3 DNA: TGCGCCAGCAGCCTACAGGGTCCCTCCTACGAGCAGTGCTTC
CDR3 protein: CASSLQGPSYEQCF

D gene: NA
V gene: TRBV7-7
clone size: NA
J gene: TRBJ2-5
CDR3 DNA: TGTGCCAGCAACAATGGGGGGGCCGGAGAGACCCAGTACTTC
CDR3 protein: CASNNGGAGETQYF

D gene: NA
V gene: TRBV4-2
clone size: many
J gene: TRBJ2-6
CDR3 DNA: TGTGCCAGCAGCCTGACAGGAGGTGGGGCCAACGTCCTGACTTTC
CDR3 protein: CASSLTGGGANVLTF

D gene: TRBD1
V gene: TRBV27
clone size: few
J gene: TRBJ2-1
CDR3 DNA: TGTGCCAGCAGTTTGAGGACAGGGGTTTTCAATGAGCAGTTCTTC
CDR3 protein: CASSLRTGVFNEQFF

D gene: NA
V gene: TRBV5-6
clone size: many
J gene: TRBJ2-3
CDR3 DNA: TGTGCCAGCAGCTTTTCGGGGTACACAGATACGCAGTATTTT
CDR3 protein: CASSFSGYTDTQYF

D gene: NA
V gene: TRBV4-2
clone size: many
J gene: TRBJ2-1
CDR3 DNA: TGTGCCAGCAGCCAAGATTTTACTGGGCAATCTTACAATGAGCAGTTCTTC
CDR3 protein: CASSQDFTGQSYNEQFF

D gene: NA
V gene: TRBV28
clone size: NA
J gene: TRBJ1-2
CDR3 DNA: TGTGCCAGCAGTTTATCTCGGGGAAGTGGCTACACCTTC
CDR3 protein: CASSLSRGSGYTF

D gene: NA
V gene: TRBV28
clone size: few
J gene: TRBJ2-7
CDR3 DNA: TGTGCCAGCAGCGAGACTGCGACCTACGAGCAGTACTTC
CDR3 protein: CASSETATYEQYF